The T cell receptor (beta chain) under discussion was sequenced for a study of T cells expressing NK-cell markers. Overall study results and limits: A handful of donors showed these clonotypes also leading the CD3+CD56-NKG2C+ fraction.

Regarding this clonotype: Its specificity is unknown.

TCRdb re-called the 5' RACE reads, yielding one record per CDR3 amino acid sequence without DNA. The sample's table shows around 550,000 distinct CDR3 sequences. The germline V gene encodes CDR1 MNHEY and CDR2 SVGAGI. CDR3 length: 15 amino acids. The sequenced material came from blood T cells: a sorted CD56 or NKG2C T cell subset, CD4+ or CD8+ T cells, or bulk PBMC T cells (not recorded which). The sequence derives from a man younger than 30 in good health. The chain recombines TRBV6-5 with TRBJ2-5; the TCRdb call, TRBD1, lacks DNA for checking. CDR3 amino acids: CASSYSGGYQETQYF.